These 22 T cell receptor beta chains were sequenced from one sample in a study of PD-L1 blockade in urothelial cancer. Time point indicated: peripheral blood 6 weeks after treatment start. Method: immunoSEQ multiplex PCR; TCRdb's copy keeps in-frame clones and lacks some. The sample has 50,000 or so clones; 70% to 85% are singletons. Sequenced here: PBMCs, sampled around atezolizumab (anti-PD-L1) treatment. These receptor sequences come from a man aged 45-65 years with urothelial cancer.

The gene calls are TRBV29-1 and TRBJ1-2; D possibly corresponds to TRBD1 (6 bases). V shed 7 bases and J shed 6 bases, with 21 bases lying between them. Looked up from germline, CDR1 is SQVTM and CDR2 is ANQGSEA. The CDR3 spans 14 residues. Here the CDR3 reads CSAEIQGPFDGYTF. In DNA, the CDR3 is TGCAGCGCCGAAATCCAGGGGCCGTTTGATGGCTACACCTTC. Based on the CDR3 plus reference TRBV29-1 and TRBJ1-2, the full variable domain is SAVISQKPSRDICQRGTSLTIQCQVDSQVTMMFWYRQQPGQSLTLIATANQGSEATYESGFVIDKFPISRPNLTFSTLTVSNMSPEDSSIYLCSAEIQGPFDGYTFGSGTRLTVV.

The CDR3 protein is CASSAGTSGYNEQFF. The CDR3 coding sequence is TGTGCCAGCAGTGCCGGGACTAGCGGTTACAATGAGCAGTTCTTC. J is TRBJ2-1 and V is TRBV27; TRBD2 matches at 11 bases. Germline CDR1 reads MNHEY; CDR2 reads SMNVEV (reference sequence). V shed 5 bases, J shed 4 bases, and the junction held 4 bases outside the gene matches. The CDR3 runs 15 residues.

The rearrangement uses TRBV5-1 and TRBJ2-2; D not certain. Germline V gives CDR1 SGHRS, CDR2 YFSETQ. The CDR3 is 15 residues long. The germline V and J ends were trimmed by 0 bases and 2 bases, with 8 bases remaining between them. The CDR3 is CASSLDSSNTGELFF. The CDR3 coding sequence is TGCGCCAGCAGCTTGGACAGTTCTAACACCGGGGAGCTGTTTTTT.

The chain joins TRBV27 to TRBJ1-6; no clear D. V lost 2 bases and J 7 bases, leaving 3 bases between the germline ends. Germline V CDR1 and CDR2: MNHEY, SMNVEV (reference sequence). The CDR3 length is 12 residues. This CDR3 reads CASSLSNSPLHF. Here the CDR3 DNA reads TGTGCCAGCAGTTTAAGCAATTCACCCCTCCACTTT.

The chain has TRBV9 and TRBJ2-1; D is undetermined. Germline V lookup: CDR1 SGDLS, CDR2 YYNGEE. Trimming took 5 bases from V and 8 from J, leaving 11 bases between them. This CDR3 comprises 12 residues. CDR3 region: CASSPNRDEQFF. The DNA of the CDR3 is TGTGCCAGCAGTCCTAATCGGGATGAGCAGTTCTTC.

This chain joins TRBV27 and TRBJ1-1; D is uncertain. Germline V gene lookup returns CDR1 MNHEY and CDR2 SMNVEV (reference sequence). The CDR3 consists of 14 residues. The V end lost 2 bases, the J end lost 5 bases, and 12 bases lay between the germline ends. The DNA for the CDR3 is TGTGCCAGCAGTTTAATGGCTTTCGGGACTGAAGCTTTCTTT. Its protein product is CASSLMAFGTEAFF.

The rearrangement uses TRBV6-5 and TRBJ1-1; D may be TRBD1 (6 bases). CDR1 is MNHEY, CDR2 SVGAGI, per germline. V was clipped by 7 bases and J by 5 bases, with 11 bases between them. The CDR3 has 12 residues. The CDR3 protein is CASTSTGTEAFF. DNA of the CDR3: TGTGCCAGCACCTCGACAGGAACTGAAGCTTTCTTT.

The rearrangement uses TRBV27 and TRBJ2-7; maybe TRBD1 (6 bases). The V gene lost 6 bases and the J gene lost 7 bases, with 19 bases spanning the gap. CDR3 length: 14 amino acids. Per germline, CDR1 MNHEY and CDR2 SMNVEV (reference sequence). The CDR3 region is CASRTGTRSWEQYF. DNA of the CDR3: TGTGCCAGCAGGACCGGGACACGGTCTTGGGAGCAGTACTTC.

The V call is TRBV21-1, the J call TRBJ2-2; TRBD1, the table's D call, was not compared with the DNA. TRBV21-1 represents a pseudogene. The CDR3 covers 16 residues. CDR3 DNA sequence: TGTGCCAGCAGCAGCCCGGACAGGGCCTTCACCGGGGAGCTGTTTTTT. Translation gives CASSSPDRAFTGELFF.

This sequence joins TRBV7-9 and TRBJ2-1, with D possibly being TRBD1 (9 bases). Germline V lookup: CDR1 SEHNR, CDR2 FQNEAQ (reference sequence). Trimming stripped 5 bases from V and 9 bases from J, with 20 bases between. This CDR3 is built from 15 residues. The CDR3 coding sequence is TGTGCCAGCAGCCCCGGGGGGGACAGGGCCCCTGAGCAGTTCTTC. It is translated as CASSPGGDRAPEQFF.

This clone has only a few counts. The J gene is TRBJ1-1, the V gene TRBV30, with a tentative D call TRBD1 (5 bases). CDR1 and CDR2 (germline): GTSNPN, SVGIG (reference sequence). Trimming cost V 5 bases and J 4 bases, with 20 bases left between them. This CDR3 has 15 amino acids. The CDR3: CAWAKGGFGGTEAFF. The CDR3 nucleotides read TGTGCCTGGGCCAAGGGCGGGTTCGGGGGCACTGAAGCTTTCTTT.

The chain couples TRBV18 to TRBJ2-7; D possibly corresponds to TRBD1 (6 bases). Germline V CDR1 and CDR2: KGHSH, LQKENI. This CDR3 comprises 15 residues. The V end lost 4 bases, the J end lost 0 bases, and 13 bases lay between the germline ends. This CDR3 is CASSHRERSSYEQYF. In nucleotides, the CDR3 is TGTGCCAGCTCACACAGGGAAAGGAGCTCCTACGAGCAGTACTTC.

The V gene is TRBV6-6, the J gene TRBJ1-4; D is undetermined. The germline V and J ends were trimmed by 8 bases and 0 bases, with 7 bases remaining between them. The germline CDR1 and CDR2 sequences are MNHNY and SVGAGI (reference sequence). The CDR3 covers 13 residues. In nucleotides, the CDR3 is TGTGCCAGCGGCGGCCCAACTAATGAAAAACTGTTTTTT. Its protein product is CASGGPTNEKLFF.

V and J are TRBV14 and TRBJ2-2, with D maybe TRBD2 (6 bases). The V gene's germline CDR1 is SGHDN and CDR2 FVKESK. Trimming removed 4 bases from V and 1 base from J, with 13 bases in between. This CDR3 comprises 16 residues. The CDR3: CASSPLNGGNTGELFF. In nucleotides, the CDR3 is TGTGCCAGCAGCCCCCTTAACGGGGGGAACACCGGGGAGCTGTTTTTT.

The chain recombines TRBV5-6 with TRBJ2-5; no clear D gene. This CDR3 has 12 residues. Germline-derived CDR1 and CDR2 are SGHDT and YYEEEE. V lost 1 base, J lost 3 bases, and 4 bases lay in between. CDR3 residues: CASSLTKETQYF. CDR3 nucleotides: TGTGCCAGCAGCTTGACTAAAGAGACCCAGTACTTC.

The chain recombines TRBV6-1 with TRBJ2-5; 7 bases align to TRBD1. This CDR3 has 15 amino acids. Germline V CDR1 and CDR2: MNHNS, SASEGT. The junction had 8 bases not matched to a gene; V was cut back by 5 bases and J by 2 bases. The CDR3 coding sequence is TGTGCCAGCAGTAACAGGGGTTCGTGGCAAGAGACCCAGTACTTC. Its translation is CASSNRGSWQETQYF.

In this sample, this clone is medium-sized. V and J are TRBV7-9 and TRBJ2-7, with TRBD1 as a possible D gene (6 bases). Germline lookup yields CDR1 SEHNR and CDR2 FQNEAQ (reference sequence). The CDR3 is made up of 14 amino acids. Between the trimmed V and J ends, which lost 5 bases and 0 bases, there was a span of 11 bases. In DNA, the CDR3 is TGTGCCAGCAGCGTTAGGACAGCCTCCTACGAGCAGTACTTC. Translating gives CASSVRTASYEQYF.

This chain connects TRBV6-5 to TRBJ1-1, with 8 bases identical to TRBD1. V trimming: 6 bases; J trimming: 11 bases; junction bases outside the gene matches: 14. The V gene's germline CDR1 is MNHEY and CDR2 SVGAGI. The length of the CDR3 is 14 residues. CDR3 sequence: CASRLMTGAVNAFF. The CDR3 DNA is TGTGCCAGCAGGCTAATGACAGGGGCCGTGAACGCTTTCTTT.

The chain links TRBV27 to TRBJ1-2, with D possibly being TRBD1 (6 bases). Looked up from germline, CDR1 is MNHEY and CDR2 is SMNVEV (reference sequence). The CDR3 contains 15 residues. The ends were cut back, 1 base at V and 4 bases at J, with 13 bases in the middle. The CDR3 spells CASSLFTGGSYGYTF. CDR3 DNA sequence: TGTGCCAGCAGTTTATTTACGGGGGGCAGCTATGGCTACACCTTC.

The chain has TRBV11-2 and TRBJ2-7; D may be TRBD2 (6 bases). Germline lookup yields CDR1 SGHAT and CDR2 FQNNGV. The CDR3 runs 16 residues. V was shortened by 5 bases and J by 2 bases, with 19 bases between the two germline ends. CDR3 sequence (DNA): TGTGCCAGCAGCCCCGGGGCCCTAGCGTCCACCTACGAGCAGTACTTC. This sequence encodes CASSPGALASTYEQYF.

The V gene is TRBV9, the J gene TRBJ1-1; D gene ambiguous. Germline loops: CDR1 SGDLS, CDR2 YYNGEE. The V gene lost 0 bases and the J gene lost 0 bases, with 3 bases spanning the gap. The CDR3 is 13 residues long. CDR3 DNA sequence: TGTGCCAGCAGCGTAGCAATGAACACTGAAGCTTTCTTT. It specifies CASSVAMNTEAFF.

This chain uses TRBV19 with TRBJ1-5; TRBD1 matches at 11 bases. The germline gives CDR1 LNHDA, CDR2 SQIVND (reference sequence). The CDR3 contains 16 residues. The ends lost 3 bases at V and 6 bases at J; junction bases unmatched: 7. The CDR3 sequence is CASSIPGQGARQPQHF. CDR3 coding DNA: TGTGCCAGTAGTATTCCCGGACAGGGGGCTCGTCAGCCCCAGCATTTT.